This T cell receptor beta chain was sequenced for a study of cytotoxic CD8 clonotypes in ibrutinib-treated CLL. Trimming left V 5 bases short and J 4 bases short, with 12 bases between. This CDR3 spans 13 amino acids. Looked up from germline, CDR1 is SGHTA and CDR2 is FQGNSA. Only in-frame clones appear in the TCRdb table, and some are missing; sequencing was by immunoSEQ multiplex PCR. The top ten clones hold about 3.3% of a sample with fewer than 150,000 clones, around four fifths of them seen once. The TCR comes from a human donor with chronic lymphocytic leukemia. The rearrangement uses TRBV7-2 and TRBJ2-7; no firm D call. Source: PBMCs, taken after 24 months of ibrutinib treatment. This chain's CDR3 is CASSEAVFYEQYF. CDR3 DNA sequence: TGTGCCAGCAGCGAGGCCGTTTTTTACGAGCAGTACTTC.